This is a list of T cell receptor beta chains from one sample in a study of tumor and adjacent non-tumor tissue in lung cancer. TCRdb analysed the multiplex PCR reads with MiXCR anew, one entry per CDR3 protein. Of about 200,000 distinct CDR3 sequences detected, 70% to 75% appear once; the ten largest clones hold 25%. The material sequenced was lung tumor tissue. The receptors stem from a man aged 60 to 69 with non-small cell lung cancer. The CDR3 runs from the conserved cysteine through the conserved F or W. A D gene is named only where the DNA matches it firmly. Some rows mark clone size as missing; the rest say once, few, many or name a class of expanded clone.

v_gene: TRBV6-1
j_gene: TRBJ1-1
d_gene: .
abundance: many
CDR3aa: CASSESRRDTEAFF
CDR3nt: TGTGCCAGCAGTGAAAGCCGTAGGGACACTGAAGCTTTCTTT

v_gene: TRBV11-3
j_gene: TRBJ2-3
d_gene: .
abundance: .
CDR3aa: CASSLRELTDTQYF
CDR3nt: TGTGCAAGCAGCTTAAGGGAGCTTACAGATACGCAGTATTTT

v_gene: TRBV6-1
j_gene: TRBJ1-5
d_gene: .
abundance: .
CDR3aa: CASSDHNNLPQHF
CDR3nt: TGTGCCAGCAGTGACCACAACAATCTGCCCCAGCATTTT

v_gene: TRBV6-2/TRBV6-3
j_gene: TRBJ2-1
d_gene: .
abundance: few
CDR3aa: CASSSDEVGGYYNEQFF
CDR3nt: TGTGCCAGCAGTAGCGATGAGGTAGGGGGTTACTACAATGAGCAGTTCTTC

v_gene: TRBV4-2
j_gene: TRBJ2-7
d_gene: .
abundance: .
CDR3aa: CASSPSWASVGGTNEQYF
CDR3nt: TGTGCCAGCAGCCCATCCTGGGCCAGTGTCGGCGGGACGAACGAGCAGTACTTC

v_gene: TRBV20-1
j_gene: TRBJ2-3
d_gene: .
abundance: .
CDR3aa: CGARVEGQPTHTQYF
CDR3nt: TGCGGTGCTAGAGTAGAGGGTCAACCCACACATACGCAGTATTTT

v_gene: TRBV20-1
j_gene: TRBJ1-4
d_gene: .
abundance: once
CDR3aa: CSAGQFIEKLFF
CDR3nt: TGCAGTGCAGGACAGTTCATTGAAAAACTGTTTTTT

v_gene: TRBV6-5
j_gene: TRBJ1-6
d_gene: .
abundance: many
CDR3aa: CASRSSYNSPLHF
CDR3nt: TGTGCCAGTAGGAGCTCCTATAATTCACCCCTCCACTTT

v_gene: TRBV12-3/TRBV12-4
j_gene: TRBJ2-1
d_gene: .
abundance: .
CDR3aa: CASSLILGAYNEQFF
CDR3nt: TGTGCCAGTAGTTTAATACTAGGGGCCTACAATGAGCAGTTCTTC

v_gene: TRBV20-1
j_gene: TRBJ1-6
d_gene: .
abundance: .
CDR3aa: CSARVTGNSPLHF
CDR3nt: TGCAGTGCTAGAGTTACAGGGAATTCACCCCTCCACTTT

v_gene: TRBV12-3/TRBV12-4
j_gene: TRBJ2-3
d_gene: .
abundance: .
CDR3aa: CTSTPVITYTQYF
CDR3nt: TGTACCAGCACCCCCGTTATCACATATACGCAGTATTTT

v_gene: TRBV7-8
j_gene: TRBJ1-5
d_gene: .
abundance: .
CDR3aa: CASRLRHQPQHF
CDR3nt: TGTGCCAGCAGATTACGCCATCAGCCCCAGCATTTT

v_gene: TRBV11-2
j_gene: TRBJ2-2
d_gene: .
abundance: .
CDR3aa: CASSLMAGGTGELFF
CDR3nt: TGTGCCAGCAGCTTAATGGCGGGCGGCACAGGGGAGCTGTTTTTT

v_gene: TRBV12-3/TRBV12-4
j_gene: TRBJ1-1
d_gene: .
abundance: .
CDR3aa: CASSRRGIEAFF
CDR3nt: TGTGCCAGCAGTCGACGAGGCATTGAAGCTTTCTTT